The 26 T cell receptor beta chains listed next were all sequenced from one sample in a study of blood T cell repertoires in COVID-19. The table came from immunoSEQ multiplex PCR; TCRdb's copy has only in-frame clones and leaves some out. The sample shows 200,000 to 250,000 clones, roughly 86% of them seen only once. Sequencing was done on a sample of peripheral blood. The receptors were sampled from a woman aged 25 to 39 who had recovered from COVID-19.

V usage is TRBV11-2 and J usage is TRBJ2-3, with 8 nucleotides matching TRBD2. J lost 0 bases, V lost 2 bases, and 1 base had no gene match. Germline V lookup: CDR1 SGHAT, CDR2 FQNNGV. This CDR3 region has 15 residues. CDR3 sequence: CASSLIAGSTDTQYF. For the CDR3, the DNA is TGTGCCAGCAGCTTAATAGCGGGGAGCACAGATACGCAGTATTTT.

The genes are TRBV7-6 and TRBJ1-3, with 7 bases identical to TRBD1. This CDR3 comprises 17 residues. Germline V gene sequence: CDR1 SGHVS, CDR2 FNYEAQ. V shed 1 base, J shed 4 bases, and the junction held 10 bases outside the gene matches. CDR3 region: CASSLEVLDRDGNTIYF. For the CDR3, the DNA is TGTGCCAGCAGCTTAGAGGTTCTTGACAGGGACGGAAACACCATATATTTT.

Concerning this clone: Distinct nucleotide sequences in the sample also encode this CDR3. The rearrangement joins TRBV19 to TRBJ2-2; 10 nucleotides match TRBD2. Trimming at V came to 9 bases and at J to 3 bases, leaving 4 bases not matched to a gene. This CDR3 has 14 amino acids. The germline CDR1 and CDR2 sequences are LNHDA and SQIVND (reference sequence). The chain's CDR3 is CASRTSGYTGELFF. CDR3 coding DNA: TGTGCCAGCAGGACTAGCGGATACACCGGGGAGCTGTTTTTT.

This rearrangement joins TRBV7-9 to TRBJ1-2; 12 positions match TRBD1. Germline V lookup: CDR1 SEHNR, CDR2 FQNEAQ (reference sequence). The V segment lost 4 bases and the J segment 8 bases; nucleotides outside the gene matches: 5. The CDR3 has 14 amino acids. As DNA, the CDR3 is TGTGCCAGCAGCTCGGGACAGGGGGCGATCGGCTACACCTTC. Its protein is CASSSGQGAIGYTF.

This clone turned up a few times. Germline and junction disagree at one end, which may indicate a read error. This CDR3 reads CSIQGLTVVF. The CDR3 DNA reads as TGCAGTATACAGGGGCTCACGGTGGTGTTT. The rearrangement uses TRBV20-1 and TRBJ1-1; 7 nucleotides align to TRBD1. CDR1 and CDR2 (germline): DFQATT, SNEGSKA (reference sequence). The length of the CDR3 is 10 residues.

This clone was picked up many times. The V and J genes are TRBV16 and TRBJ2-7, with D possibly matching TRBD2 (5 bases). The length of the CDR3 is 15 residues. The V gene lost 2 bases and the J gene lost 0 bases, with 11 bases spanning the gap. The germline CDR1 and CDR2 sequences are KGHSY and FQNENV. Here the CDR3 reads CASSQESAGSYEQYF. The CDR3 DNA is TGTGCCAGCAGCCAAGAGTCCGCGGGCTCCTACGAGCAGTACTTC.

The rearrangement uses TRBV4-1 and TRBJ1-2, with 7 bases identical to TRBD1. Per the germline V gene, CDR1 is MGHRA and CDR2 is YSYEKL. The CDR3 is 15 residues long. The V and J ends lost 3 bases and 5 bases, in that order; junction bases with no gene match: 9. This chain's CDR3 is CASSHHLDRNYGYTF. DNA of the CDR3: TGCGCCAGCAGCCACCACTTGGACAGGAATTATGGCTACACCTTC.

The V call is TRBV30, the J call TRBJ1-2; D not certain. Germline assignment: CDR1 GTSNPN and CDR2 SVGIG (reference sequence). The ends were cut back, 3 bases at V and 9 bases at J, with 17 bases in the middle. The CDR3 is 13 amino acids. CDR3 sequence reads: CAWSGPGATSYTF. Written as DNA, the CDR3 is TGTGCCTGGAGCGGTCCGGGTGCGACGAGCTACACCTTC.

The chain links TRBV19 to TRBJ2-7; tentatively, D is TRBD1 (5 bases). The germline V and J ends were trimmed by 5 bases and 3 bases, with 8 bases remaining between them. This CDR3 is 12 amino acids long. The germline V gene has CDR1 LNHDA and CDR2 SQIVND (reference sequence). The CDR3 coding sequence is TGTGCCAGTAGTCACAGGAACTACGAGCAGTACTTC. Protein sequence: CASSHRNYEQYF.

The chain carries TRBV6-1 and TRBJ1-1, with D perhaps matching TRBD1 (6 bases). Germline lookup yields CDR1 MNHNS and CDR2 SASEGT. The ends were cut back, 3 bases at V and 5 bases at J, with 10 bases in the middle. This CDR3 has 13 amino acids. In nucleotides, the CDR3 is TGTGCCAGCAGTGACAGGGGTAGGACTGAAGCTTTCTTT. Translation gives CASSDRGRTEAFF.

The chain is built from TRBV5-6 and TRBJ2-1; 11 bases line up with TRBD2. The J segment lost 7 bases and the V segment lost 1 base, leaving 4 bases of the junction unmatched. Germline V gene lookup returns CDR1 SGHDT and CDR2 YYEEEE. The CDR3 runs 15 residues. CDR3 sequence: CASSLIAGGRNEQFF. In nucleotides, the CDR3 is TGTGCCAGCAGCTTGATAGCGGGGGGGCGGAATGAGCAGTTCTTC.

This clone was counted once. CDR3 amino acids: CASSLLVGTGDTGELFF. The CDR3 DNA is TGTGCCAGCAGTTTACTGGTTGGGACAGGAGACACCGGGGAGCTGTTTTTT. This chain links TRBV27 with TRBJ2-2; 8 bases match TRBD1. J gave up 3 bases and V 2 bases, and 8 bases lay outside the gene matches. Germline CDR1 is MNHEY and CDR2 is SMNVEV (reference sequence). This CDR3 is 17 amino acids long.

V is TRBV3-1 (or the pseudogene TRBV3-2) and J is TRBJ2-7; 13 bases line up with TRBD2. V dropped 4 bases and J dropped 2; count of bases not matched to a gene: 5. CDR3 length: 16 amino acids. Germline V gene data show CDR1 as LGHDT and CDR2 as YNNKEL (reference sequence). The CDR3 reads CASSRVLAGGPYEQYF. DNA of the CDR3: TGTGCCAGCAGCCGCGTACTAGCGGGGGGGCCCTACGAGCAGTACTTC.

The chain couples TRBV7-9 to TRBJ1-1, with a tentative D call TRBD1 (6 bases). V lost 5 bases to trimming and J lost 3 bases, with 16 bases between them. CDR1 is SEHNR, CDR2 FQNEAQ, per germline (reference sequence). CDR3 length: 15 amino acids. CDR3 amino acids: CASSPRGGAHTEAFF. As DNA, the CDR3 is TGTGCCAGCAGCCCCCGGGGGGGGGCACACACTGAAGCTTTCTTT.

This chain uses TRBV5-5 with TRBJ1-1; 7 bases line up with TRBD1. The CDR3 is 13 residues long. Germline CDR1 SGHKS, CDR2 YYEKEE (reference sequence). The V segment lost 4 bases and the J segment 10 bases; nucleotides outside the gene matches: 10. The CDR3 DNA sequence: TGTGCCAGCAGCCCAAGGACAGGCGGCGGAGCTTTCTTT. This codes for CASSPRTGGGAFF. Full variable domain (outside the CDR3, taken from reference TRBV5-5 and TRBJ1-1): DAGVTQSPTHLIKTRGQQVTLRCSPISGHKSVSWYQQVLGQGPQFIFQYYEKEERGRGNFPDRFSARQFPNYSSELNVNALLLGDSALYLCASSPRTGGGAFFGQGTRLTVV.

This sequence joins TRBV2 and TRBJ1-3; TRBD1 agrees at 7 bases. The CDR3 loop spans 16 amino acids. V lost 5 bases, J lost 2 bases, and 9 bases stayed unmatched. Germline V gives CDR1 SNHLY, CDR2 FYNNEI. CDR3: CASSQTGIRAGNTIYF. In DNA, the CDR3 is TGTGCCAGCAGTCAGACAGGGATCAGAGCTGGAAACACCATATATTTT.

V is TRBV4-3 and J is TRBJ2-2; 10 positions agree with TRBD2. This CDR3 spans 17 amino acids. Trimming cost V 2 bases and J 3 bases; bases outside gene matches: 6. Germline CDR1 and CDR2: LGHNA and YSLEER. This CDR3 is CASSQRLAGHDTGELFF. CDR3 coding DNA: TGCGCCAGCAGCCAAAGACTAGCGGGCCATGACACCGGGGAGCTGTTTTTT.

The genes are TRBV5-1 and TRBJ2-1; 8 bases match TRBD2. The V gene end was trimmed by 6 bases and the J gene end by 6 bases; junction bases not matched to a gene: 8. The length of the CDR3 is 14 residues. CDR1 is SGHRS and CDR2 is YFSETQ in the germline V gene. CDR3: CASTGFAGGNEQFF. CDR3 sequence (DNA): TGCGCCAGCACCGGGTTCGCGGGGGGCAATGAGCAGTTCTTC.

This chain uses TRBV11-2 with TRBJ1-4; possible D gene TRBD1, 5 bases. Between the trimmed V and J ends, which lost 0 bases and 4 bases, there was a span of 12 bases. Germline V gives CDR1 SGHAT, CDR2 FQNNGV. This CDR3 has 16 amino acids. CDR3 sequence: CASSLDLRGLNEKLFF. The CDR3 DNA is TGTGCCAGCAGCTTAGATTTAAGGGGTCTTAATGAAAAACTGTTTTTT.

The genes are TRBV11-2 and TRBJ2-7, with D possibly matching TRBD2 (7 bases). The V gene lost 7 bases and the J gene lost 3 bases, with 22 bases spanning the gap. The CDR3 totals 16 residues. Germline CDR1 and CDR2: SGHAT and FQNNGV. Here the CDR3 reads CASTRPRGADFYEQYF. CDR3 nucleotides: TGTGCCAGCACCAGACCTCGGGGGGCTGATTTCTACGAGCAGTACTTC. The full variable domain, rest sourced from reference TRBV11-2 and TRBJ2-7, is EAGVAQSPRYKIIEKRQSVAFWCNPISGHATLYWYQQILGQGPKLLIQFQNNGVVDDSQLPKDRFSAERLKGVDSTLKIQPAKLEDSAVYLCASTRPRGADFYEQYFGPGTRLTVT.

The rearrangement links TRBV27 to TRBJ2-1; 9 nucleotides agree with TRBD2. The V and J ends lost 4 bases and 0 bases, in that order; junction bases with no gene match: 7. This CDR3 is 17 amino acids long. Germline lookup yields CDR1 MNHEY and CDR2 SMNVEV (reference sequence). The chain's CDR3 is CASSYNSGGHSYNEQFF. In nucleotides, the CDR3 is TGTGCCAGCAGTTACAATAGCGGGGGCCACTCCTACAATGAGCAGTTCTTC.

The gene calls are TRBV6-5 and TRBJ2-7, with TRBD2 matching 8 bases. Germline-derived CDR1 and CDR2 are MNHEY and SVGAGI. The V and J ends lost 6 bases and 2 bases, in that order; junction bases with no gene match: 6. The CDR3 covers 14 residues. The CDR3 bases are TGTGCCAGCAGGCAAGCGGGGGCGACCTACGAGCAGTACTTC. Residues: CASRQAGATYEQYF.

There are many counts of this clone. The chain's CDR3 is CASSVTGMNTEAFF. CDR3 nucleotide sequence: TGTGCCAGCAGCGTGACAGGGATGAACACTGAAGCTTTCTTT. The rearrangement links TRBV9 to TRBJ1-1, with 7 bases matching TRBD1. This CDR3 is 14 amino acids long. With 2 bases clipped from V and 0 bases from J, the junction kept 1 base outside the gene matches. Germline V CDR1 and CDR2: SGDLS, YYNGEE.

The chain combines TRBV6-1 with TRBJ2-7; 7 bases match TRBD2. CDR3 size: 14 residues. CDR1 is MNHNS and CDR2 is SASEGT in the germline V gene. With V trimmed by 2 bases and J by 7 bases, 8 bases remained unmatched. This CDR3 reads CASSELAGVGEQYF. The CDR3 coding sequence is TGTGCCAGCAGTGAATTGGCGGGGGTAGGGGAGCAGTACTTC.

The chain is built from TRBV5-1 and TRBJ2-5, with TRBD2 matching 9 bases. J gave up 5 bases and V 6 bases, and 8 bases lay outside the gene matches. The CDR3 runs to 14 residues. CDR1 SGHRS and CDR2 YFSETQ come from the germline V gene. Here the CDR3 reads CASTGRGGQETQYF. CDR3 DNA sequence: TGCGCCAGCACAGGGCGGGGGGGCCAGGAGACCCAGTACTTC.

The rearrangement links TRBV19 to TRBJ2-6; 7 bases match TRBD1. This CDR3 is built from 16 residues. V lost 5 bases to trimming and J lost 3 bases; unmatched junction nucleotides: 7. The germline V gene has CDR1 LNHDA and CDR2 SQIVND (reference sequence). The CDR3 nucleotides are TGTGCCAGTAGTCCAGACAGGGATAATGGGGCCAACGTCCTGACTTTC. Translated: CASSPDRDNGANVLTF.